The 14 T cell receptor beta chains reported below all come from one sample, sequenced in a study of Graves' ophthalmopathy and Graves' hyperthyroidism. RNA transcripts provided the template for amplifying TCR beta CDR3 regions. HTBI primers served in a first-round RT-PCR, which a second-round multiplex PCR followed. In TCRdb, the multiplex PCR reads were re-called with MiXCR into one record per CDR3 protein. This table has 400,000 to 450,000 distinct CDR3 sequences, roughly 21% appearing once. The sequenced sample was peripheral blood. The receptors were gathered from a woman in her late teens or twenties with stable Graves' hyperthyroidism.

This clonotype was picked up many times. The rearrangement uses TRBV6-2 or TRBV6-3 and TRBJ2-5; 10 nucleotides agree with TRBD1. The CDR3 consists of 15 residues. Germline assignment: CDR1 MNHEY and CDR2 SVGEGT. The V segment lost 5 bases and the J segment 5 bases; nucleotides outside the gene matches: 8. CDR3 protein: CASSTRQGAEETQYF. CDR3 coding DNA: TGTGCCAGCAGTACCCGACAGGGGGCAGAGGAGACCCAGTACTTC.

This clonotype has at least ten counts. V is TRBV28 and J is TRBJ1-2; D uncertain. This CDR3 region has 12 residues. V lost 8 bases and J 8 bases, leaving 15 bases between the germline ends. CDR1 and CDR2 from the germline V gene are MDHEN and SYDVKM. CDR3 DNA sequence: TGTGCCAGCCGCGAATCGGGGAGGGGCTACACCTTC. It codes for CASRESGRGYTF.

This clonotype was recorded many times. The chain recombines TRBV6-5 with TRBJ2-7; TRBD2 matches 9 bases. V shed 2 bases, J shed 13 bases, and the junction held 6 bases outside the gene matches. Germline V CDR1 and CDR2: MNHEY, SVGAGI. The CDR3 spans 12 residues. The chain's CDR3 is CASSYVASGKYF. CDR3 coding DNA: TGTGCCAGCAGTTACGTCGCTAGCGGGAAATACTTC.

This clonotype occurred many times. The chain links TRBV24-1 to TRBJ2-2; D is possibly TRBD1 (5 bases). This CDR3 region has 15 residues. Trimming removed 3 bases at V and 4 bases at J, with 11 bases between. Per germline, CDR1 KGHDR and CDR2 SFDVKD. The CDR3 here is CATSDPRVSTGELFF. The CDR3 region has the DNA TGTGCCACCAGTGATCCCAGGGTGAGCACCGGGGAGCTGTTTTTT.

This clonotype was seen at least ten times. A much more abundant neighbour one base away suggests this may be a read error. The chain combines TRBV6-1 with TRBJ1-1; D not resolved. The CDR3 runs 11 residues. Germline V CDR1 and CDR2: MNHNS, SASEGT. This chain's CDR3 is CTSGRGTEAFF. The DNA for the CDR3 is TGTACCAGCGGGCGAGGGACTGAAGCTTTCTTT.

This clonotype came up many times. This rearrangement joins TRBV30 to TRBJ1-3; no reliable D call. This CDR3 is 13 amino acids long. The V end lost 0 bases, the J end lost 0 bases, and 3 bases lay between the germline ends. The germline gives CDR1 GTSNPN, CDR2 SVGIG (reference sequence). CDR3 loop: CAWSVLSGNTIYF. CDR3 nucleotides: TGTGCCTGGAGTGTACTCTCTGGAAACACCATATATTTT.

The chain joins TRBV6-2 or TRBV6-3 to TRBJ1-5; no reliable D call. Germline V gene lookup returns CDR1 MNHEY and CDR2 SVGEGT. CDR3 length: 16 residues. V was clipped by 5 bases and J by 2 bases, with 16 bases between them. This CDR3 reads CASSSQMPYGNQPQHF. CDR3 bases: TGTGCCAGCAGTAGTCAGATGCCTTATGGCAATCAGCCCCAGCATTTT.

This chain uses TRBV6-1 with TRBJ1-3, with D unclear. This CDR3 has 17 residues. V lost 7 bases and J 0 bases, leaving 19 bases between the germline ends. Germline V gives CDR1 MNHNS, CDR2 SASEGT. The chain's CDR3 is CASKKGPGRHSGNTIYF. In DNA form, the CDR3 reads TGTGCCAGCAAGAAGGGCCCGGGCCGCCACTCTGGAAACACCATATATTTT.

The V gene is TRBV6-1, the J gene TRBJ1-1, with D unresolved. Germline loops: CDR1 MNHNS, CDR2 SASEGT. This CDR3 contains 15 residues. Trimming left V 2 bases short and J 1 base short, with 11 bases between. CDR3 DNA: TGTGCCAGCAGTGAATTAGGAGGCGGGAACACTGAAGCTTTCTTT. This encodes CASSELGGGNTEAFF.

There are many counts of this clonotype. The CDR3 DNA reads TGTGCCAGCAGTTTCAGGGCGGATTCCTACGAGCAGTACTTC. Translating gives CASSFRADSYEQYF. V usage is TRBV12-3 or TRBV12-4 and J usage is TRBJ2-7; D possibly corresponds to TRBD1 (5 bases). Trimming pared 3 bases from V and 1 base from J, leaving 10 bases between. This CDR3 is 14 amino acids long.

The chain uses TRBV28 and TRBJ2-7, with 15 bases matching TRBD2. Germline V CDR1 and CDR2: MDHEN, SYDVKM. V shed 4 bases and J 3 bases; nucleotides not matched to a gene: 7. This CDR3 is 17 amino acids long. The CDR3 sequence: CASSSGLAGGDRYEQYF. The CDR3 DNA sequence: TGTGCCAGCAGTTCCGGACTAGCGGGAGGGGACCGCTACGAGCAGTACTTC. Based on the CDR3 plus reference TRBV28 and TRBJ2-7, the full variable domain is DVKVTQSSRYLVKRTGEKVFLECVQDMDHENMFWYRQDPGLGLRLIYFSYDVKMKEKGDIPEGYSVSREKKERFSLILESASTNQTSMYLCASSSGLAGGDRYEQYFGPGTRLTVT.

This clonotype was detected ten times or more. The rearrangement links TRBV20-1 to TRBJ1-2; 8 bases are shared with TRBD1. J gave up 4 bases and V 3 bases, and 10 bases lay outside the gene matches. This CDR3 contains 15 residues. Looked up from germline, CDR1 is DFQATT and CDR2 is SNEGSKA (reference sequence). The CDR3 sequence: CSARDREAASYGYTF. The CDR3 DNA reads as TGCAGTGCTAGGGACAGGGAAGCGGCAAGCTATGGCTACACCTTC.

This clonotype was found many times. This chain joins TRBV9 and TRBJ2-2, with D tentatively TRBD2 (5 bases). Germline lookup yields CDR1 SGDLS and CDR2 YYNGEE. Trimming shortened V by 0 bases and J by 4 bases, and 10 bases separated the two germline ends. The CDR3 runs to 15 residues. The CDR3 bases are TGTGCCAGCAGCGTAGGTGGGAGCAGCACCGGGGAGCTGTTTTTT. Amino acid sequence: CASSVGGSSTGELFF.

This clonotype was recorded at least ten times. The chain couples TRBV6-1 to TRBJ1-2; D gene uncertain. The CDR3 spans 12 residues. CDR1 MNHNS and CDR2 SASEGT come from the germline V gene. V was trimmed by 2 bases and J by 3 bases, leaving 4 bases between them. The CDR3 DNA reads as TGTGCCAGCAGTGAAAGGGACTATGGCTACACCTTC. Translating it yields CASSERDYGYTF.